This entry is about one TCR beta chain. Which antigen it targets is not known. Qualities for individual bases were not recorded, and no much larger clone is one base off. The record originates from a study of blood T cell repertoires in COVID-19 (TCRdb year 2020). Background on the whole study: Collaborator samples came from the United States, Italy and Spain and covered acute and convalescent phases of COVID-19. The material from the prospective study consisted of cDNA or gDNA derived from T cells, B-cell-depleted T cells, or PBMCs. Subjects who had been exposed to COVID-19, were actively infected with it, or had recovered from it provided the deeply sampled blood TCRbeta repertoires that made up the dataset. A freely available public database, intended as a resource for researchers studying the immune response to SARS-CoV-2, is where the repertoires were released. The samples were drawn from two sources: the first 160 participants of the ongoing ImmuneRACE study, and 1,254 subjects contributed by 6 global collaborators. A de-identified subject ID, COVID-19 status, age in years and sex were almost always included in the sample metadata. Where available, HLA class I and class II types were taken from metadata supplied by the sample provider and were not determined by assay-based typing. Findings and caveats that apply to the study as a whole: How much clinical and demographic metadata was included differed by source and by participant, and the metadata was provided uncurated.

TCRbeta CDR3 regions were amplified from genomic DNA using the immunoSEQ Assay, a bias-controlled multiplex PCR. Regarding the original processing steps: The number of nucleated cells in each sample was estimated from the amplification of reference gene primers within the assay. Sequence reads were collapsed and filtered to measure the absolute abundance of every unique TCRbeta CDR3 rearrangement. For each sample, productive Simpson clonality was calculated as the square root of Simpson's diversity index over productive rearrangements. TCRdb re-hosts the immuneACCESS table, in-frame sequences only. Its copies lack some clones; in the studies checked, an unresolved V gene accounts for under half of them, and the cause for the rest is not known. The V and J calls and clone size come from that table; D and trimming were worked out from the DNA. This sample is represented by around 110,000 clones; 75% to 90% of them were singletons. Clones ranked in the top ten supply under 3% of the sample.

Whole blood was collected in K2EDTA tubes by collaborating institutions according to the institutions' own protocols. For TCRbeta analysis, collaborators shipped samples in one of three forms: frozen whole blood, isolated PBMCs, or DNA extracted from either of those sample types. As encoded in the germline V gene, CDR1 is SGHRS while CDR2 is YFSETQ. The junction carries 11 bases between V and J, which are trimmed by 3 bases and 4 bases respectively. Measured from the cysteine to the phenylalanine, the CDR3 is 14 residues long. Kept here is only the CDR3 DNA, which spans 42 bases and is read in frame from base 1.

The receptor comes from a man under 40 with acute or convalescent COVID-19. The sequenced material came from peripheral blood. The chain is made from TRBV5-1 and TRBJ1-5, and TRBD1 may be the D gene, going by 5 matching bases. The bases read TGCGCCAGCAGCTGGGGCTGGGGTAATCAGCCCCAGCATTTT. It is translated as CASSWGWGNQPQHF.